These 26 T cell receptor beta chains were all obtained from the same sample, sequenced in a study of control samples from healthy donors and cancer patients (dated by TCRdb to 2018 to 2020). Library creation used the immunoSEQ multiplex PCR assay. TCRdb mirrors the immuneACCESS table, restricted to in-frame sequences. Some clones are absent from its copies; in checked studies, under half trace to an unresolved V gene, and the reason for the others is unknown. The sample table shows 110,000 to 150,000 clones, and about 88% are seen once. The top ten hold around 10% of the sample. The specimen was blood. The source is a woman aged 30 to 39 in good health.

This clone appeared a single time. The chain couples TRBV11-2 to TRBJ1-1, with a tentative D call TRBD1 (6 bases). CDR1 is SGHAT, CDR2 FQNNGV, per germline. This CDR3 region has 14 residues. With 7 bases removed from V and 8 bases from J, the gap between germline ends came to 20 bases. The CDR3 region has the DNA TGTGCCAGCACGTTAGGGGGGGAGCACATCGAAGCTTTCTTT. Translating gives CASTLGGEHIEAFF.

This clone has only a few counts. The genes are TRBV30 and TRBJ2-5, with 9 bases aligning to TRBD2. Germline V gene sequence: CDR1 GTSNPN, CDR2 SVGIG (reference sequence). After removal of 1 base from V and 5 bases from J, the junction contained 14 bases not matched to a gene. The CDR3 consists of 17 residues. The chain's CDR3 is CAWSAPPSSGKRETQYF. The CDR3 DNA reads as TGTGCCTGGAGTGCGCCACCATCTAGCGGGAAACGGGAGACCCAGTACTTC.

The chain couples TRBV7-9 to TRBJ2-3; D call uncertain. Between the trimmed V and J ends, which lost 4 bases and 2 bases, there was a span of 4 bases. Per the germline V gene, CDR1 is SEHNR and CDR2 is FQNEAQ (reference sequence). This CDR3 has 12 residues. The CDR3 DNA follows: TGTGCCAGCAGCTCTCACACAGATACGCAGTATTTT. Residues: CASSSHTDTQYF. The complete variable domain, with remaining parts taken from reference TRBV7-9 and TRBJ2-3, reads DTGVSQNPRHKITKRGQNVTFRCDPISEHNRLYWYRQTLGQGPEFLTYFQNEAQLEKSRLLSDRFSAERPKGSFSTLEIQRTEQGDSAMYLCASSSHTDTQYFGPGTRLTVL.

CDR3 DNA: TGTGCCTGGAGTGGGCTCTTCAATGAAAAACTGTTTTTT. Translation gives CAWSGLFNEKLFF. The chain uses TRBV30 and TRBJ1-4; D not certain. This CDR3 comprises 13 residues. Trimming took 1 base from V and 5 from J, leaving 8 bases between them. Germline assignment: CDR1 GTSNPN and CDR2 SVGIG (reference sequence).

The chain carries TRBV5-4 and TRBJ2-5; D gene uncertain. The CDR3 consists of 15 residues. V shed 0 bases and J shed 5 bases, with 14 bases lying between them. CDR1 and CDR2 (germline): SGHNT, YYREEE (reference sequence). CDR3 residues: CASSLDYLNGETQYF. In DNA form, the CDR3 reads TGTGCCAGCAGCTTGGATTATCTTAACGGGGAGACCCAGTACTTC. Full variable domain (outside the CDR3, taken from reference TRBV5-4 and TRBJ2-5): ETGVTQSPTHLIKTRGQQVTLRCSSQSGHNTVSWYQQALGQGPQFIFQYYREEENGRGNFPPRFSGLQFPNYSSELNVNALELDDSALYLCASSLDYLNGETQYFGPGTRLLVL.

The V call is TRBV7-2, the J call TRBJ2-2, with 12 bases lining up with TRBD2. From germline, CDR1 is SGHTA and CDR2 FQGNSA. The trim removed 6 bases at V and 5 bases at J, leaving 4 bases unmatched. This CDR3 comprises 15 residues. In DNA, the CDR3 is TGTGCCAGCAGTCCTACTAGCGGGAGGACCGGGGAGCTGTTTTTT. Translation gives CASSPTSGRTGELFF.

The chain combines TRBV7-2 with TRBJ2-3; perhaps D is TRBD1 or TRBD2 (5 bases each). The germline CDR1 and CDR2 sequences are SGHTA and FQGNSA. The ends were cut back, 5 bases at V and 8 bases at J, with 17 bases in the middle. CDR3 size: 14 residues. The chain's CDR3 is CASSLSPGRATQYF. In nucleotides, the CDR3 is TGTGCCAGCAGCCTCAGCCCGGGGCGGGCTACGCAGTATTTT. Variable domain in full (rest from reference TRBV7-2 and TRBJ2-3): GAGVSQSPSNKVTEKGKDVELRCDPISGHTALYWYRQSLGQGLEFLIYFQGNSAPDKSGLPSDRFSAERTGGSVSTLTIQRTQQEDSAVYLCASSLSPGRATQYFGPGTRLTVL.

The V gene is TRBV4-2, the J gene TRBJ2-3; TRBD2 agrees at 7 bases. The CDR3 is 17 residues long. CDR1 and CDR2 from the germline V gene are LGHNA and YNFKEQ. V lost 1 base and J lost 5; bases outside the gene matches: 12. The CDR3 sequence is CASSQGQGLHAGDTQYF. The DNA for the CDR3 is TGTGCCAGCAGCCAAGGGCAGGGACTACATGCTGGAGATACGCAGTATTTT.

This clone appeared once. The CDR3 DNA sequence: TGTGCCTGGAGGGAATTCCGACAGGGAGTAAGGGCCGGCGCAGCTTTCTTT. Its translation: CAWREFRQGVRAGAAFF. The chain employs TRBV30 and TRBJ1-1; 7 positions agree with TRBD1. The CDR3 covers 17 residues. The trim removed 3 bases at V and 10 bases at J, leaving 23 bases unmatched. Germline lookup yields CDR1 GTSNPN and CDR2 SVGIG (reference sequence).

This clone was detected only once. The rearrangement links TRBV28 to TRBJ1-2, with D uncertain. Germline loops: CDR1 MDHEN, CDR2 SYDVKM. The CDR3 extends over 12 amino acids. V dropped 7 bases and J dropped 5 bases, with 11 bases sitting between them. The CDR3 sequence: CASNSGVYGYTF. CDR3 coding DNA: TGTGCCAGCAACTCGGGAGTTTATGGCTACACCTTC.

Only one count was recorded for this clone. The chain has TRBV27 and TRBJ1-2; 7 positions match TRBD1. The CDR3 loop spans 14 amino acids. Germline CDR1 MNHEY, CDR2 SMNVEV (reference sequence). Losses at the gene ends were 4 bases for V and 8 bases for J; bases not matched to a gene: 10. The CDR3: CASSSTGRAGGYTF. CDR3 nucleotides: TGTGCCAGCAGTTCGACAGGGAGGGCAGGGGGCTACACCTTC.

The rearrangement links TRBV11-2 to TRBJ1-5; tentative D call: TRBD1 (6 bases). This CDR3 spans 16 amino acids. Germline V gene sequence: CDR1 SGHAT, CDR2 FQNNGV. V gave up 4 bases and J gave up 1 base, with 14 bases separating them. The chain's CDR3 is CASSSLTGPSNQPQHF. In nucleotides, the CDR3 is TGTGCCAGCAGCTCCCTGACAGGTCCAAGCAATCAGCCCCAGCATTTT.

The CDR3 DNA reads TGTGCCAGCAGCTTGGAGGGGGCGAGGGGCTACACCTTC. This codes for CASSLEGARGYTF. The V gene is TRBV5-5, the J gene TRBJ1-2, with 7 nucleotides matching TRBD1. Looked up from germline, CDR1 is SGHKS and CDR2 is YYEKEE (reference sequence). CDR3 size: 13 residues. The V segment lost 0 bases and the J segment 8 bases; nucleotides outside the gene matches: 4. The whole variable domain, remainder taken from reference TRBV5-5 and TRBJ1-2, is DAGVTQSPTHLIKTRGQQVTLRCSPISGHKSVSWYQQVLGQGPQFIFQYYEKEERGRGNFPDRFSARQFPNYSSELNVNALLLGDSALYLCASSLEGARGYTFGSGTRLTVV.

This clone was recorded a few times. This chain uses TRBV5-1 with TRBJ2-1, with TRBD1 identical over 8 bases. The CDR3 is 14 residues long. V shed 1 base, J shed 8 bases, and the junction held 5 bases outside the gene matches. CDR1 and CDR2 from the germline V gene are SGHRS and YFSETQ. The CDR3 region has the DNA TGCGCCAGCAGCTTGCAGGGACAGGAGGATGAGCAGTTCTTC. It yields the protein CASSLQGQEDEQFF.

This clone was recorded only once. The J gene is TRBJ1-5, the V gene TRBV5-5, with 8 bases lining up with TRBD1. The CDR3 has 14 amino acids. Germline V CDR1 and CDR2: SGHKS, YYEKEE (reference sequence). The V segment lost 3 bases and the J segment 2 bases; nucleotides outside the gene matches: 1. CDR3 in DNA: TGTGCCAGCAGCTACAGGGGGGGCAATCAGCCCCAGCATTTT. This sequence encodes CASSYRGGNQPQHF.

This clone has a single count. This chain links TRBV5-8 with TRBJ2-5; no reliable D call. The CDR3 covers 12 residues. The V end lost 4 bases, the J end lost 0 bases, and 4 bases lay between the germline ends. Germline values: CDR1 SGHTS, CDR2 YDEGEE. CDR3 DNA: TGTGCCAGCAGCCCGTACCAAGAGACCCAGTACTTC. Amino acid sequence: CASSPYQETQYF.

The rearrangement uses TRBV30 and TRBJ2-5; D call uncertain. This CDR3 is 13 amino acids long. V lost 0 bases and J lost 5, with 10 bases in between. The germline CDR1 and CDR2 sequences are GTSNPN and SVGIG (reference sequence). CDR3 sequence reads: CAWSVGRGETQYF. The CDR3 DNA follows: TGTGCCTGGAGTGTCGGGCGAGGCGAGACCCAGTACTTC.

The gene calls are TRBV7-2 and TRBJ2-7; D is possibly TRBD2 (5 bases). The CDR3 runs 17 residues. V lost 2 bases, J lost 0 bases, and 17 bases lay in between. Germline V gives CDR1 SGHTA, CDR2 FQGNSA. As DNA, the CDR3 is TGTGCCAGCAGCTTATATCTATCCGACCGGGGCTCCTACGAGCAGTACTTC. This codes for CASSLYLSDRGSYEQYF.

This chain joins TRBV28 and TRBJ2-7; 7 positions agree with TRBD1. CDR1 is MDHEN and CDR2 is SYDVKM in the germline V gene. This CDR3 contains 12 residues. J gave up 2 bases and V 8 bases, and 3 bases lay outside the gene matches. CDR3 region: CASEGAAYEQYF. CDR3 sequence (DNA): TGTGCCAGCGAGGGGGCCGCCTACGAGCAGTACTTC.

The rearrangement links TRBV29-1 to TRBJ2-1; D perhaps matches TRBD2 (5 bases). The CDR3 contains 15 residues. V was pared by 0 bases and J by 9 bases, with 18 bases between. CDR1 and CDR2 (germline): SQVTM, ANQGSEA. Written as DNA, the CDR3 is TGCAGCGTTGAAGAATCTTTCGTGGGAGCAAGTGAGCAGTTCTTC. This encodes CSVEESFVGASEQFF.

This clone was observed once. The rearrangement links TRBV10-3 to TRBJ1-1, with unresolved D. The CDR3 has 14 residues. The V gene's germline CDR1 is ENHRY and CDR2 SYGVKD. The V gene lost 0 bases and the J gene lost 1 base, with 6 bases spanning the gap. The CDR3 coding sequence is TGTGCCATCAGTGAGTCGAAGTCGAACACTGAAGCTTTCTTT. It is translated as CAISESKSNTEAFF.

The CDR3 loop is CASSPTRVTEAFF. The CDR3 bases are TGTGCCAGCAGCCCGACGCGGGTCACTGAAGCTTTCTTT. This rearrangement joins TRBV11-2 to TRBJ1-1; D is unresolved. CDR1 and CDR2 (germline): SGHAT, FQNNGV. The CDR3 has 13 amino acids. Between the trimmed V and J ends, which lost 5 bases and 4 bases, there was a span of 11 bases.

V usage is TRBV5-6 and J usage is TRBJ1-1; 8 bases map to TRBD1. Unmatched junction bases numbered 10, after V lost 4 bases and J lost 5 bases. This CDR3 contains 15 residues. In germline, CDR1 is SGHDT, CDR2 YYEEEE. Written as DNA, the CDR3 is TGTGCCAGCAGCACAATTACAGGGGGTGGGACTGAAGCTTTCTTT. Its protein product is CASSTITGGGTEAFF.

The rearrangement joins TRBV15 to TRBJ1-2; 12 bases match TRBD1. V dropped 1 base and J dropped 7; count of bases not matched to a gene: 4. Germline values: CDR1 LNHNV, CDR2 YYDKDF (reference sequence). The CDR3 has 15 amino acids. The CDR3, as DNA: TGTGCCACCAGCAGAGGGGGACAGGGGGCGAGTGGCTACACCTTC. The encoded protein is CATSRGGQGASGYTF.

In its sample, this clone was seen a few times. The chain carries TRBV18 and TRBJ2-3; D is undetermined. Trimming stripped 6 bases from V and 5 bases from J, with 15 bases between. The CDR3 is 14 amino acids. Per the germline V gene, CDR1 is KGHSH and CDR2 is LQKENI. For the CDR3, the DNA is TGTGCCAGCTCTCCCCCCGACTTAAGAGATACGCAGTATTTT. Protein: CASSPPDLRDTQYF.

CDR3 residues: CASREQGNTGELFF. For the CDR3, the DNA is TGCGCCAGCAGGGAGCAGGGCAACACCGGGGAGCTGTTTTTT. The chain links TRBV5-1 to TRBJ2-2; the D gene is possibly TRBD1 (5 bases). Trimming shortened V by 5 bases and J by 2 bases, and 10 bases separated the two germline ends. From germline, CDR1 is SGHRS and CDR2 YFSETQ. CDR3 length equals 14 residues.